The clone carrying this T cell receptor beta chain was detected many times. Its antigen remains unidentified. The sample comes from a study of T-cell reconstitution after alpha-beta-depleted transplantation in children. The study's findings and limits: High day-60 TCRbeta diversity in some patients came from surviving recipient T cells and thymic progenitors. Several hundred expanded graft clones reportedly supplied alpha-beta T cells about two months after transplant. It was newly produced T cells that mostly accounted for T-cell counts and diversity one year after transplant.

Unique molecular identifiers tagged the TCRbeta library. TCRdb used MiXCR to reprocess the PCR reads, holding one entry per CDR3 protein. The table records 98,000 or so distinct CDR3 sequences, 5% to 7% of them present only once. The sequencing used PBMCs, mostly from graft donor cells, collected 360 days after TCRalphabeta/CD19-depleted stem cell transplant. This receptor was taken from a male patient under 10 years old who had a stem cell transplant for acute lymphoblastic leukemia, so the T cells may come from the graft donor.

The CDR3 DNA reads as TGCAGTGCCCCCTTTCGCGAGACAGGGTCGTACTATGGCTACACCTTC. This encodes CSAPFRETGSYYGYTF. This chain links TRBV20-1 with TRBJ1-2; 7 bases are shared with TRBD1. The germline CDR1 and CDR2 sequences are DFQATT and SNEGSKA (reference sequence). CDR3 length: 16 amino acids. Germline trimming cut 6 bases from V and 3 bases from J; bases unmatched to any gene: 16.